The clone carrying this TCR beta chain has a handful of counts. Treatment: oral pan-JAK inhibitor, 5-10 mg twice daily. This record comes from a study of CD8+ T cells in alopecia areata. Per germline, CDR1 GTSNPN and CDR2 SVGIG (reference sequence). V gave up 3 bases and J gave up 4 bases; unmatched junction bases: 8. The CDR3 spans 14 residues. Extracted RNA was reverse transcribed, and the resulting cDNA served as sequencing template. Sequenced by immunoSEQ multiplex PCR; TCRdb stores in-frame clones only, minus some. The sample has about 210,000 clones, more than 30% seen once. The material was CD4+ T cells sorted from blood, obtained around week 30, from a patient treated with tofacitinib. The gene calls are TRBV30 and TRBJ2-7; 8 bases align to TRBD1. This sequence originates from a human donor with alopecia areata. The CDR3 nucleotides read TGTGCCTGGAGAATGTCAGGGGGCCGATACGAGCAGTACTTC. It is translated as CAWRMSGGRYEQYF. The whole variable domain, filled in from reference TRBV30 and TRBJ2-7, reads SQTIHQWPATLVQPVGSPLSLECTVEGTSNPNLYWYRQAAGRGLQLLFYSVGIGQISSEVPQNLSASRPQDRQFILSSKKLLLSDSGFYLCAWRMSGGRYEQYFGPGTRLTVT.